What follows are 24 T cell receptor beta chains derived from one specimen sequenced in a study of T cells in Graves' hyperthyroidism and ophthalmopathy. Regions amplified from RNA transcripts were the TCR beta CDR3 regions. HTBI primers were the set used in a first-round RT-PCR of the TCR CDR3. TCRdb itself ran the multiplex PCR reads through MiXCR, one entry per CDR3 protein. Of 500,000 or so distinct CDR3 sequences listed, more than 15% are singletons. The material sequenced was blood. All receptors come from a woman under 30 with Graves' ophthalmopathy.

The CDR3 sequence: CASRAGQGSQPQHF. CDR3 coding DNA: TGTGCCAGCAGGGCAGGACAGGGGAGTCAGCCCCAGCATTTT. The chain combines TRBV2 with TRBJ1-5, with TRBD1 identical over 9 bases. This CDR3 has 14 amino acids. Looked up from germline, CDR1 is SNHLY and CDR2 is FYNNEI. V was clipped by 6 bases and J by 6 bases; unmatched bases: 6. The complete variable domain, with remaining parts taken from reference TRBV2 and TRBJ1-5, reads EPEVTQTPSHQVTQMGQEVILRCVPISNHLYFYWYRQILGQKVEFLVSFYNNEISEKSEIFDDQFSVERPDGSNFTLKIRSTKLEDSAMYFCASRAGQGSQPQHFGDGTRLSIL.

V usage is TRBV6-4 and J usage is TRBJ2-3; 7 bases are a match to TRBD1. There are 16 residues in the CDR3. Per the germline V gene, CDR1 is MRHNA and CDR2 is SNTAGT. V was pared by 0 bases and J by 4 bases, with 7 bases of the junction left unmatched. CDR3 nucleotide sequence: TGTGCCAGCAGTGACTCGCCGGTACAGGGGTCAGATACGCAGTATTTT. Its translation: CASSDSPVQGSDTQYF.

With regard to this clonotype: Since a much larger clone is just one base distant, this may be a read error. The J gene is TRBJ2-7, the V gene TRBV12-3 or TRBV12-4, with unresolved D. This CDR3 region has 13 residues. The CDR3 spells CASRVEVSCEQYF. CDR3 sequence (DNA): TGTGCCAGTAGGGTGGAAGTCTCCTGCGAGCAGTACTTC.

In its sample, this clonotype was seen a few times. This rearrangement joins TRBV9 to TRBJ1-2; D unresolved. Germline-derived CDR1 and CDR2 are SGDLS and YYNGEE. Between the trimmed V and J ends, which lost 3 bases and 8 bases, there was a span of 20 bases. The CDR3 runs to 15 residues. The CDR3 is CASSAAGGGLVGYTF. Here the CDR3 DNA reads TGTGCCAGCAGCGCCGCGGGTGGAGGGCTGGTGGGCTACACCTTC.

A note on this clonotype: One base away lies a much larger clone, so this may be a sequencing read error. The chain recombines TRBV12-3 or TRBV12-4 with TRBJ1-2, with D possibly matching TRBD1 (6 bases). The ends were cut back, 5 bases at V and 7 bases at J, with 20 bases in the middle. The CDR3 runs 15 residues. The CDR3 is CASSASHSGERGYTF. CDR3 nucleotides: TGTGCCAGCAGTGCCTCTCACTCAGGGGAACGTGGCTACACCTTC.

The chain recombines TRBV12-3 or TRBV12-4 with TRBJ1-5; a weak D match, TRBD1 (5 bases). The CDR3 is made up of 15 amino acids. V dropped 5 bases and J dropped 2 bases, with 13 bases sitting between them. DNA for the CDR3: TGTGCCAGCAGTACCCGGGACGACGGCAATCAGCCCCAGCATTTT. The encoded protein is CASSTRDDGNQPQHF.

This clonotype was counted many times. Here the CDR3 reads CASSSTGIMNTEAFF. CDR3 DNA: TGTGCCAGCAGTTCTACAGGGATCATGAACACTGAAGCTTTCTTT. The V and J genes are TRBV7-2 and TRBJ1-1, with a possible D match to TRBD1 (6 bases). V lost 6 bases and J 0 bases, leaving 14 bases between the germline ends. The germline V gene has CDR1 SGHTA and CDR2 FQGNSA. This CDR3 comprises 15 residues.

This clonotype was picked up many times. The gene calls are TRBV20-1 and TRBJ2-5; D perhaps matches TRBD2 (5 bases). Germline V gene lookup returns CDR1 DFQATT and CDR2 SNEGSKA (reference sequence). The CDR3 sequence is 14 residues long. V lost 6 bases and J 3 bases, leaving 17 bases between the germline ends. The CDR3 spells CSALPGFPEETQYF. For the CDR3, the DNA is TGCAGTGCCCTGCCGGGGTTTCCCGAAGAGACCCAGTACTTC.

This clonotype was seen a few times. The CDR3 spells CASSLVGLTGEQFF. CDR3 nucleotide sequence: TGTGCCAGCAGCTTGGTAGGACTAACGGGTGAGCAGTTCTTC. The chain combines TRBV5-5 with TRBJ2-1, with D tentatively TRBD2 (6 bases). The CDR3 runs 14 residues. The V end lost 0 bases, the J end lost 9 bases, and 13 bases lay between the germline ends. Germline CDR1 and CDR2: SGHKS and YYEKEE (reference sequence).

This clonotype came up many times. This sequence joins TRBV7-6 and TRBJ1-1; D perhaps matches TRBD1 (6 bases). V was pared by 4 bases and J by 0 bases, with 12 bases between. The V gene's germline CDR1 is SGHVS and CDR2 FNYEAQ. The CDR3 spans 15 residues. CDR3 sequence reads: CASSSAGGVNTEAFF. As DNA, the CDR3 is TGTGCCAGCAGCTCGGCGGGGGGCGTGAACACTGAAGCTTTCTTT.

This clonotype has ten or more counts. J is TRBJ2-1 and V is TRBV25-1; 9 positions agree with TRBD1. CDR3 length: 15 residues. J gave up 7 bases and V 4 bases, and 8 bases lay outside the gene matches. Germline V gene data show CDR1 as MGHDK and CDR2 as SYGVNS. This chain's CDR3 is CASSVETGGSNEQFF. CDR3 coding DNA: TGTGCCAGCAGTGTTGAGACAGGGGGATCGAATGAGCAGTTCTTC. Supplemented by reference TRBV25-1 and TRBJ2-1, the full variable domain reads EADIYQTPRYLVIGTGKKITLECSQTMGHDKMYWYQQDPGMELHLIHYSYGVNSTEKGDLSSESTVSRIRTEHFPLTLESARPSHTSQYLCASSVETGGSNEQFFGPGTRLTVL.

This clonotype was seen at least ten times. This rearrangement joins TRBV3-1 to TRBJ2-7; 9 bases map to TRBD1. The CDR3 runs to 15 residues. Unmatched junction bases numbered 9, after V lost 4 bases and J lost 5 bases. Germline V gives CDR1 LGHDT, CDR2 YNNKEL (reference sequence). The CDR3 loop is CASSLSRDRAHEQYF. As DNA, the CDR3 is TGTGCCAGCAGCCTCTCCCGGGACAGGGCCCACGAGCAGTACTTC.

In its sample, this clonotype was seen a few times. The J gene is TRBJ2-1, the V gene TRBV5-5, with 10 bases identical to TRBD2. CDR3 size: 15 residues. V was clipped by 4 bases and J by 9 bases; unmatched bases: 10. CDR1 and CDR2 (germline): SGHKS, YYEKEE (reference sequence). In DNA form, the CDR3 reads TGTGCCAGCAGCCCCTCAGCGGGAGGGCCTGTTGAGCAGTTCTTC. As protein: CASSPSAGGPVEQFF.

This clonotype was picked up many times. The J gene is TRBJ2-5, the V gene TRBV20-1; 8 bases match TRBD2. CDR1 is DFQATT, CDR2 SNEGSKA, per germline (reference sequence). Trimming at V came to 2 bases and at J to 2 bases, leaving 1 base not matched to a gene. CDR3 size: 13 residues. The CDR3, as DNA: TGCAGTGCTAGATTAGCGGGACAAGAGACCCAGTACTTC. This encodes CSARLAGQETQYF.

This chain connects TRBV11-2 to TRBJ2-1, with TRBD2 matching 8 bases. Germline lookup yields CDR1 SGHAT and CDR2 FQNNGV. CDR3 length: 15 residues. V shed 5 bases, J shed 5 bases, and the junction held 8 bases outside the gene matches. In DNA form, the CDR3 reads TGTGCCAGCAGCACTCTAGCGGGCAAAAACAATGAGCAGTTCTTC. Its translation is CASSTLAGKNNEQFF.

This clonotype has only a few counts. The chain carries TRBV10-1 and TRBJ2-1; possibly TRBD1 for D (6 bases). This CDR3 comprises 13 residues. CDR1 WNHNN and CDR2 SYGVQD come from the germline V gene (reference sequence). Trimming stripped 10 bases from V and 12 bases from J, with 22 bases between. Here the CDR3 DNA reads TGCGCCACCCAGACAGGATTCGGATTCCCGCAGTTCTTC. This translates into CATQTGFGFPQFF.

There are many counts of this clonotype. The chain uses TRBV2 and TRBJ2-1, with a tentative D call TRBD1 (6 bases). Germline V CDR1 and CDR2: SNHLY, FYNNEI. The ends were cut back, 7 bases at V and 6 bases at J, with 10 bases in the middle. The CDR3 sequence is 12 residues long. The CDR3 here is CASNRVGNEQFF. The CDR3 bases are TGTGCCAGCAACAGGGTGGGCAATGAGCAGTTCTTC.

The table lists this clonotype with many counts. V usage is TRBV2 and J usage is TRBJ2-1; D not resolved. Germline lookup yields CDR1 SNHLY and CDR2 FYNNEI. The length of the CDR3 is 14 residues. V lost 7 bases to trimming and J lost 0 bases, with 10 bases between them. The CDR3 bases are TGTGCCAGCAAGGTGGGGTCCTCCTACAATGAGCAGTTCTTC. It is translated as CASKVGSSYNEQFF.

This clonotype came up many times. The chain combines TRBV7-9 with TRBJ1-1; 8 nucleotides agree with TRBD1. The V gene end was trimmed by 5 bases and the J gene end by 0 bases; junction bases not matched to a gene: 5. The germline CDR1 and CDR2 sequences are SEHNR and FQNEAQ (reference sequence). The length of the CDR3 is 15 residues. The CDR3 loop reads CASSPSRGLNTEAFF. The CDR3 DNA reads TGTGCCAGCAGCCCCTCCAGGGGGCTGAACACTGAAGCTTTCTTT.

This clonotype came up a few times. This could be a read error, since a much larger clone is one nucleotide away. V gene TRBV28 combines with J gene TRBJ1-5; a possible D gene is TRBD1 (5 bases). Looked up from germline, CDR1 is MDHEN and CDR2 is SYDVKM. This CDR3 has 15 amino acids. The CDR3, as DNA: TGTGCCAGCAGTTCATCGGACACATTCAATCGGCCCCAGCATTTT. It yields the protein CASSSSDTFNRPQHF.

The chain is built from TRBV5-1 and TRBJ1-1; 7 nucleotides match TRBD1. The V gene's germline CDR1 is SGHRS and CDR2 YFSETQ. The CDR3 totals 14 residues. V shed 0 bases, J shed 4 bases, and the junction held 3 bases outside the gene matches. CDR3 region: CASSLDSGGTEAFF. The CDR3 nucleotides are TGCGCCAGCAGCTTGGATTCAGGGGGCACTGAAGCTTTCTTT.

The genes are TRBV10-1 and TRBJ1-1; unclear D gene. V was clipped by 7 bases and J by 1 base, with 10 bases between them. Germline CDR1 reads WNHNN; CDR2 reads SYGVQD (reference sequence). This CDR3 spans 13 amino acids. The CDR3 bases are TGCGCCAGCATGGTGAAAACGAACACTGAAGCTTTCTTT. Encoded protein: CASMVKTNTEAFF.

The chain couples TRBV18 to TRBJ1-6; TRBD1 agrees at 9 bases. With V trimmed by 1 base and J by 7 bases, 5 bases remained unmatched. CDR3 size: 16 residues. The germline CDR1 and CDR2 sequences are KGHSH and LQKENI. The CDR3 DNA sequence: TGTGCCAGCTCACCACTTGACAGGGGGAGCAATTCACCCCTCCACTTT. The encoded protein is CASSPLDRGSNSPLHF.

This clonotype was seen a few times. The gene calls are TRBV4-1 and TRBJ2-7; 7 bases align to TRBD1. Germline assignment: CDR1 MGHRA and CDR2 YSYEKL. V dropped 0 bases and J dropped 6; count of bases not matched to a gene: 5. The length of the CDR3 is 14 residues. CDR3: CASSQDQGVLEQYF. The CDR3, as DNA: TGCGCCAGCAGCCAAGATCAGGGGGTGCTCGAGCAGTACTTC.